This entry describes one T cell receptor beta chain. The CDR3 has 14 residues. V gave up 1 base and J gave up 2 bases, with 9 bases separating them. The germline V gene has CDR1 LGHDT and CDR2 YNNKEL (reference sequence). This sample stems from a study of blood T cell repertoires in COVID-19. Measured with immunoSEQ multiplex PCR; TCRdb has only the in-frame clones, and not every one. The table shows some 120,000 clones, with about 70% occurring only once. The clonotype was recovered from a man aged 80 or over with COVID-19, enrolled during active disease. The specimen was peripheral blood. The chain couples TRBV3-1 (or the pseudogene TRBV3-2) to TRBJ2-7, with no clear D. Here the CDR3 reads CASSQVTTPYEQYF. The CDR3 DNA reads TGTGCCAGCAGCCAAGTAACTACCCCCTACGAGCAGTACTTC.